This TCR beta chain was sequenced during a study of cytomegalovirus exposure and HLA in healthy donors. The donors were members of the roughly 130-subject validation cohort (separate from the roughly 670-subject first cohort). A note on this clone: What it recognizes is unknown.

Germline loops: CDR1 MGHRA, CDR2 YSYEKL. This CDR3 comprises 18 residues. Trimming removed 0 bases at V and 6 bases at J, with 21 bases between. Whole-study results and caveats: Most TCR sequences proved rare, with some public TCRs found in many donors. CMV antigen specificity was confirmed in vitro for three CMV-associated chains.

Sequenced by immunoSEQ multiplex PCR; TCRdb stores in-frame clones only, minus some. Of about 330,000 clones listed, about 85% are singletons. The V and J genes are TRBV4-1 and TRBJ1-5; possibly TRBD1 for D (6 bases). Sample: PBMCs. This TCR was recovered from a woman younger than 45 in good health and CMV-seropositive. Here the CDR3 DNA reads TGCGCCAGCAGCCAAGATTTTGGGCGGGGAGGGGGGCCTCAGCCCCAGCATTTT. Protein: CASSQDFGRGGGPQPQHF.